These T cell receptor beta chains were read from a single sample in a study of T cell repertoires in cytomegalovirus infection. TCRdb re-analysed the reads in MiXCR, keeping a single row per CDR3 protein. Among around 900,000 distinct CDR3 sequences listed, roughly 31% were seen once. These receptors are not linked to any known antigen. This sample comprised cultured CD8+ T cells from PBMCs, obtained from culture after CMV antigen stimulation. Every receptor here comes from a human donor in good health (CMV status not recorded). Some clones in this sample may be carry-over from other donors' samples. Each CDR3 is given with its conserved first and last residue. Each record gives: V gene, J gene, CDR3 protein.

v_call: TRBV7-8; j_call: TRBJ1-2; cdr3_aa: CASSSQGSDFYGYTF
v_call: TRBV7-6; j_call: TRBJ2-1; cdr3_aa: CASSLIGGGSSYNEQFF
v_call: TRBV6-2/TRBV6-3; j_call: TRBJ1-5; cdr3_aa: CASRDEGARGPQHF
v_call: TRBV7-1; j_call: TRBJ1-3; cdr3_aa: CASRGEGIGNTIYF
v_call: TRBV15; j_call: TRBJ2-1; cdr3_aa: CATSRATESYNEQFF
v_call: TRBV20-1; j_call: TRBJ1-2; cdr3_aa: CSAPHGNYGYTF
v_call: TRBV7-6; j_call: TRBJ1-5; cdr3_aa: CASSTGVGQPQHF
v_call: TRBV12-3/TRBV12-4; j_call: TRBJ2-2; cdr3_aa: CASSLASTGELFF
v_call: TRBV7-9; j_call: TRBJ2-1; cdr3_aa: CASSPKGQGIDNEQFF
v_call: TRBV27; j_call: TRBJ1-5; cdr3_aa: CASCRVGQPQHF
v_call: TRBV12-3/TRBV12-4; j_call: TRBJ2-5; cdr3_aa: CASSFRSGAETQYF
v_call: TRBV15; j_call: TRBJ1-1; cdr3_aa: CATSRDRTGNTEAFF
v_call: TRBV29-1; j_call: TRBJ2-5; cdr3_aa: CSVPRAEGWETQYF
v_call: TRBV12-3/TRBV12-4; j_call: TRBJ1-2; cdr3_aa: CASSPAGPDSNYGYTF
v_call: TRBV19; j_call: TRBJ1-6; cdr3_aa: CASSTGQYSPLHF
v_call: TRBV7-9; j_call: TRBJ2-7; cdr3_aa: CASRKQGIYYEQYF
v_call: TRBV15; j_call: TRBJ1-2; cdr3_aa: CATSTQSTDRGTF
v_call: TRBV4-2; j_call: TRBJ2-2; cdr3_aa: CASSQEAGANTGELFF
v_call: TRBV7-6; j_call: TRBJ2-5; cdr3_aa: CGSSRRTSGGVQETQYF
v_call: TRBV7-6; j_call: TRBJ1-2; cdr3_aa: CASSPGQGRLYGYTF
v_call: TRBV12-3/TRBV12-4; j_call: TRBJ2-5; cdr3_aa: CASSSATPAEETQYF
v_call: TRBV20-1; j_call: TRBJ2-3; cdr3_aa: CSALRRARDTQYF
v_call: TRBV7-8; j_call: TRBJ2-2; cdr3_aa: CASSFKGRVNTGELFF
v_call: TRBV7-8; j_call: TRBJ2-1; cdr3_aa: CASSLGGPVNEQFF
v_call: TRBV27; j_call: TRBJ2-5; cdr3_aa: CASSSRPRYQETQYF
v_call: TRBV7-6; j_call: TRBJ1-2; cdr3_aa: CASSLDRDYGYTF
v_call: TRBV6-1; j_call: TRBJ2-2; cdr3_aa: CVSTNPYTGELFF
v_call: TRBV6-8; j_call: TRBJ1-6; cdr3_aa: CASSGTESPLHF
v_call: TRBV14; j_call: TRBJ2-1; cdr3_aa: CASSQEGRPLAGGFGDDEQFF
v_call: TRBV7-9; j_call: TRBJ2-7; cdr3_aa: CASSPPGAYEQYF
v_call: TRBV7-8; j_call: TRBJ1-6; cdr3_aa: CASSLGGQISSYNSPLHF
v_call: TRBV5-6; j_call: TRBJ1-2; cdr3_aa: CASSPPRQGHYGYTF
v_call: TRBV7-2; j_call: TRBJ1-2; cdr3_aa: CASSFLRAEGYTF
v_call: TRBV25-1; j_call: TRBJ2-5; cdr3_aa: CASRRVGAETQYF
v_call: TRBV7-9; j_call: TRBJ2-1; cdr3_aa: CASSIPPGGNPGNEQFF
v_call: TRBV29-1; j_call: TRBJ2-1; cdr3_aa: CSVESGLAHNEQFF
v_call: TRBV6-1; j_call: TRBJ2-2; cdr3_aa: CASSELEGAGELFF
v_call: TRBV7-6; j_call: TRBJ1-3; cdr3_aa: CASIGGTDSGNTIYF
v_call: TRBV4-1; j_call: TRBJ2-3; cdr3_aa: CASSQDPAGYTDTQYF
v_call: TRBV10-3; j_call: TRBJ1-2; cdr3_aa: CATTTDYGYTF